The TCR beta chain under discussion was sequenced for a study of cytomegalovirus exposure and HLA in healthy donors. The study ran its PCR with 60 Vbeta and 13 Jbeta primers. The data were produced by immunoSEQ multiplex PCR, yet TCRdb's version contains in-frame clones alone and is incomplete. The sample carries 150,000 to 200,000 clones, 65% to 85% recorded once. V shed 5 bases and J shed 5 bases, with 12 bases lying between them. There are 13 residues in the CDR3. CDR1 is SGHTA and CDR2 is FQGNSA in the germline V gene. Sequencing was carried out using PBMCs. The V and J genes are TRBV7-2 and TRBJ2-5, with TRBD2 as a possible D gene (5 bases). This clonotype was sampled from a man aged 35 to 55 in good health and CMV-seropositive. CDR3 coding DNA: TGTGCCAGCAGCCTAAGCGGCGTGGAGACCCAGTACTTC. Amino acid sequence: CASSLSGVETQYF.